Detailed here is one TCR beta chain. What it recognizes is unknown. The data were obtained in a study of OX40 agonist ivuxolimab in advanced cancers. CDR3 length: 14 amino acids. CDR1 and CDR2 from the germline V gene are MNHEY and SVGAGI. Trimming took off 0 bases at V and 7 bases at J, with 11 bases between the two ends. Here immunoSEQ multiplex PCR was the method, and the copy in TCRdb shows in-frame clones only, minus some. The sample holds 55,000 to 75,000 clones, about 90% seen once. Whole-study results and caveats: CD4+ and CD8+ blood T cells expanded clonally by week 6 at 0.1 to 3.0 mg/kg. Researchers did not determine the expanded peripheral T cells' antigen specificity.

The clonotype comes from an adult with an advanced solid tumor such as melanoma, head and neck, liver or kidney cancer. This chain uses TRBV6-5 with TRBJ2-3; no reliable D call. Sequencing used CD4+ or CD8+ T cells sorted from blood, obtained in a trial of the OX40 agonist ivuxolimab. The DNA for the CDR3 is TGTGCCAGCAGTTACTCATCCGACACCAATACGCAGTATTTT. It encodes CASSYSSDTNTQYF.